This T cell receptor beta chain is from a study of beta chain features in type 1 diabetes. The CDR3 is 15 amino acids. Germline V gives CDR1 SGHRS, CDR2 YFSETQ. V lost 5 bases to trimming and J lost 4 bases; unmatched junction nucleotides: 9. Study outcomes and limitations: Shorter TCRB CDR3s, moderately but significantly so, marked every one of the four CD4+ subsets in Type 1 diabetes patients. In patients and controls equally, PCR might favor templates that are shorter. In the patient group, naive, central memory and Treg TCRB repertoires seemed more alike than in the healthy donor group.

A CD45RO/CCR7/CD25/CD127/CD95/CD27 panel sorted naive, central memory, regulatory and stem cell-like memory CD4+ cells. The whole isolated RNA underwent reverse transcription, so sequencing captured expressed TCRB transcripts. Method: immunoSEQ multiplex PCR; TCRdb's copy keeps in-frame clones and lacks some. Of over 350,000 clones detected, roughly 16% appear once; the ten largest clones hold more than 0.015%. This clone was observed a handful of times. Its specificity is not known. The sample was naive CD4+ T cells from blood. The V gene is TRBV5-1, the J gene TRBJ2-1; 7 bases map to TRBD2. The TCR was taken from a woman under 30 in good health. Here the CDR3 reads CASRDRGLVYNEQFF. The CDR3 bases are TGCGCCAGCAGGGATCGCGGACTAGTGTACAATGAGCAGTTCTTC.